The 23 T cell receptor beta chains presented below share a single source sample, sequenced in a study of cytomegalovirus exposure and HLA in healthy donors. It was with 60 Vbeta and 13 Jbeta primers that the PCR ran. Sequencing was performed with immunoSEQ multiplex PCR; in TCRdb, only in-frame clones are kept and a portion is missing. This table holds roughly 110,000 clones, 70% to 85% found once. The sample taken for sequencing was PBMCs. The receptor source for this set is a boy younger than 18 in good health and CMV-seronegative.

The CDR3 nucleotides are TGTGCCAGCAGCCCCTCCGGAGCTACCCAGCAGTACTTC. Residues: CASSPSGATQQYF. This chain connects TRBV14 to TRBJ2-7; D call uncertain. V was cut by 4 bases and J by 8 bases, with 15 bases left in between. Germline CDR1 reads SGHDN; CDR2 reads FVKESK. This CDR3 has 13 residues.

The rearrangement links TRBV6-6 to TRBJ2-7; TRBD1 might be the D (5 bases). V was shortened by 4 bases and J by 0 bases, with 13 bases between the two germline ends. The CDR3 consists of 15 residues. In germline, CDR1 is MNHNY, CDR2 SVGAGI (reference sequence). The CDR3 region has the DNA TGTGCCAGCAGTTTATCTCAGGGTTTCTCCTACGAGCAGTACTTC. This codes for CASSLSQGFSYEQYF.

The table lists this clone with a few counts. This chain uses TRBV19 with TRBJ1-5; 10 bases map to TRBD1. The CDR3 runs to 16 residues. Germline lookup yields CDR1 LNHDA and CDR2 SQIVND (reference sequence). V trimming: 10 bases; J trimming: 4 bases; junction bases outside the gene matches: 13. This chain's CDR3 is CATSALRDRGNQPQHF. CDR3 nucleotide sequence: TGTGCCACCTCTGCTCTCCGGGACAGGGGTAATCAGCCCCAGCATTTT.

This clone came up a few times. The chain joins TRBV7-2 to TRBJ1-1; D is perhaps TRBD1 (5 bases). The CDR3 consists of 17 residues. Germline CDR1 SGHTA, CDR2 FQGNSA. Between the trimmed V and J ends, which lost 5 bases and 5 bases, there was a span of 24 bases. The CDR3 reads CASSPPKVGSGRTEAFF. The CDR3, as DNA: TGTGCCAGCAGCCCCCCGAAGGTGGGTTCAGGGCGGACTGAAGCTTTCTTT.

There are a few counts of this clone. J is TRBJ1-1 and V is TRBV4-3, with D possibly matching TRBD1 (5 bases). The CDR3 sequence is 16 residues long. CDR1 is LGHNA, CDR2 YSLEER, per germline. Trimming pared 0 bases from V and 7 bases from J, leaving 18 bases between. DNA of the CDR3: TGCGCCAGCAGCCAAGATACCCCGGGAGGGACGCTTGAAGCTTTCTTT. It is translated as CASSQDTPGGTLEAFF.

The V call is TRBV6-5, the J call TRBJ2-7; 9 bases match TRBD1. There are 15 residues in the CDR3. Germline V gene data show CDR1 as MNHEY and CDR2 as SVGAGI. The junction had 4 bases not matched to a gene; V was cut back by 0 bases and J by 4 bases. This CDR3 reads CASSYSGTGLYEQYF. The CDR3 DNA reads TGTGCCAGCAGTTACTCCGGGACAGGGCTGTACGAGCAGTACTTC.

CDR3 protein: CASSFRENIQYF. CDR3 nucleotides: TGTGCCAGCAGCTTTCGGGAAAACATTCAGTACTTC. This chain joins TRBV7-9 and TRBJ2-4, with D uncertain. Germline-derived CDR1 and CDR2 are SEHNR and FQNEAQ (reference sequence). This CDR3 region has 12 residues. V was shortened by 3 bases and J by 5 bases, with 5 bases between the two germline ends. Full variable domain (outside the CDR3, taken from reference TRBV7-9 and TRBJ2-4): DTGVSQNPRHKITKRGQNVTFRCDPISEHNRLYWYRQTLGQGPEFLTYFQNEAQLEKSRLLSDRFSAERPKGSFSTLEIQRTEQGDSAMYLCASSFRENIQYFGAGTRLSVL.

This clone turned up a few times. V and J are TRBV10-3 and TRBJ2-3, with D possibly TRBD1 on 6 matching bases. Germline CDR1 ENHRY, CDR2 SYGVKD. The V end lost 8 bases, the J end lost 2 bases, and 11 bases lay between the germline ends. The CDR3 has 13 residues. CDR3 coding DNA: TGTGCCATCCACAGGGAGCCCACAGATACGCAGTATTTT. Translation: CAIHREPTDTQYF.

The chain links TRBV9 to TRBJ1-6; weak D call: TRBD1 (6 bases). Deletions cut 2 bases from V and 8 bases from J, with 17 bases between. Germline CDR1 and CDR2: SGDLS and YYNGEE. The CDR3 extends over 16 amino acids. CDR3 sequence: CASSVDPGAGDSPLHF. CDR3 DNA sequence: TGTGCCAGCAGCGTCGACCCAGGGGCTGGTGATTCACCCCTCCACTTT.

The J gene is TRBJ2-7, the V gene TRBV4-1, with D possibly matching TRBD1 (6 bases). Germline loops: CDR1 MGHRA, CDR2 YSYEKL. V lost 5 bases and J 2 bases, leaving 13 bases between the germline ends. The CDR3 covers 14 residues. The CDR3 here is CASSFGQSTYEQYF. The DNA of the CDR3 is TGCGCCAGCAGCTTTGGACAGTCCACCTACGAGCAGTACTTC.

This clone appeared a few times. This chain connects TRBV5-6 to TRBJ2-3; D gene unclear. The CDR3 contains 13 residues. Germline V gene data show CDR1 as SGHDT and CDR2 as YYEEEE. The germline V and J ends were trimmed by 4 bases and 4 bases, with 10 bases remaining between them. CDR3 sequence (DNA): TGTGCCAGCAGCGCGACATCGGCAGATACGCAGTATTTT. Translation gives CASSATSADTQYF.

The chain has TRBV5-6 and TRBJ2-6, with D hard to call. V was pared by 4 bases and J by 0 bases, with 14 bases between. The CDR3 sequence is 17 residues long. Germline lookup yields CDR1 SGHDT and CDR2 YYEEEE. CDR3 in DNA: TGTGCCAGCAGCGTTGACTTAGCCGTCTCTGGGGCCAACGTCCTGACTTTC. This encodes CASSVDLAVSGANVLTF.

V and J are TRBV5-4 and TRBJ2-7; 9 bases match TRBD1. CDR1 and CDR2 from the germline V gene are SGHNT and YYREEE (reference sequence). CDR3 length: 14 residues. V dropped 5 bases and J dropped 2; count of bases not matched to a gene: 5. Written as DNA, the CDR3 is TGTGCCAGCAGACCGGGACAGGGACCCTACGAGCAGTACTTC. It is translated as CASRPGQGPYEQYF.

The rearrangement joins TRBV7-2 to TRBJ1-4; D perhaps matches TRBD1 (5 bases). The germline V and J ends were trimmed by 7 bases and 8 bases, with 17 bases remaining between them. The germline V gene encodes CDR1 SGHTA and CDR2 FQGNSA. This CDR3 comprises 14 residues. CDR3 in DNA: TGTGCCAGCACCCTTGTGGGGGAGGGGGAAAAACTGTTTTTT. Translated, it gives CASTLVGEGEKLFF.

This clone appeared a single time. V usage is TRBV30 and J usage is TRBJ2-7; TRBD2 might be the D (6 bases). Germline-derived CDR1 and CDR2 are GTSNPN and SVGIG (reference sequence). This CDR3 is built from 15 residues. The ends were cut back, 4 bases at V and 2 bases at J, with 18 bases in the middle. The CDR3 loop is CAWTIGGTSPYEQYF. The CDR3 DNA sequence: TGTGCCTGGACCATCGGGGGTACGAGCCCCTACGAGCAGTACTTC.

The genes are TRBV30 and TRBJ2-1; 7 bases are shared with TRBD2. Germline V gene sequence: CDR1 GTSNPN, CDR2 SVGIG (reference sequence). Losses at the gene ends were 1 base for V and 1 base for J; bases not matched to a gene: 7. The CDR3 consists of 16 residues. The CDR3 reads CAWSGGSGLSYNEQFF. Written as DNA, the CDR3 is TGTGCCTGGAGTGGGGGTAGCGGGTTATCCTACAATGAGCAGTTCTTC.

V is TRBV27 and J is TRBJ2-3, with 9 bases identical to TRBD1. This CDR3 has 14 residues. Germline V gene lookup returns CDR1 MNHEY and CDR2 SMNVEV (reference sequence). The junction had 3 bases not matched to a gene; V was cut back by 3 bases and J by 5 bases. The CDR3 DNA reads TGTGCCAGCAGTTTGGACAGGGGACGAGATACGCAGTATTTT. Encoded protein: CASSLDRGRDTQYF.

V usage is TRBV14 and J usage is TRBJ2-7, with 13 positions matching TRBD2. Losses at the gene ends were 4 bases for V and 0 bases for J; bases not matched to a gene: 6. The CDR3 covers 17 residues. The germline gives CDR1 SGHDN, CDR2 FVKESK. This CDR3 is CASSLGLAGVDSYEQYF. DNA for the CDR3: TGTGCCAGCAGCCTAGGACTAGCGGGAGTCGACTCCTACGAGCAGTACTTC.

The chain is built from TRBV2 and TRBJ1-1; D gene uncertain. CDR1 is SNHLY, CDR2 FYNNEI, per germline. There are 13 residues in the CDR3. Trimming took off 4 bases at V and 1 base at J, with 7 bases between the two ends. The CDR3 bases are TGTGCCAGCAGTGTCCGGGGGAACACTGAAGCTTTCTTT. Its translation is CASSVRGNTEAFF.

The CDR3 DNA reads as TGTGCCAGCAGGAACCTGACAGGGCTAGACAATCAGCCCCAGCATTTT. Translating it yields CASRNLTGLDNQPQHF. The rearrangement links TRBV27 to TRBJ1-5; 7 positions match TRBD1. Germline CDR1 MNHEY, CDR2 SMNVEV (reference sequence). With 6 bases clipped from V and 3 bases from J, the junction kept 11 bases outside the gene matches. This CDR3 is 16 amino acids long.

V gene TRBV7-8 combines with J gene TRBJ2-7; TRBD1 matches 8 bases. This CDR3 region has 16 residues. Germline V gives CDR1 SGHVS, CDR2 FQNEAQ. V lost 6 bases, J lost 5 bases, and 15 bases stayed unmatched. The CDR3 DNA follows: TGTGCCAGCAGACCATTGACAGGGGCGGTTATTGACGAGCAGTACTTC. It specifies CASRPLTGAVIDEQYF. Together with reference TRBV7-8 and TRBJ2-7, the CDR3 gives the full variable domain: GAGVSQSPRYKVAKRGQDVALRCDPISGHVSLFWYQQALGQGPEFLTYFQNEAQLDKSGLPSDRFFAERPEGSVSTLKIQRTQQEDSAVYLCASRPLTGAVIDEQYFGPGTRLTVT.

The rearrangement uses TRBV7-9 and TRBJ2-5; no firm D call. Trimming removed 4 bases from V and 0 bases from J, with 18 bases in between. The CDR3 runs to 17 residues. Germline V gene data show CDR1 as SEHNR and CDR2 as FQNEAQ (reference sequence). In DNA form, the CDR3 reads TGTGCCAGCAGCTGGCCACCCCAGTGTGTGCACCAAGAGACCCAGTACTTC. Protein sequence: CASSWPPQCVHQETQYF.

This sequence joins TRBV27 and TRBJ1-2; 7 bases are shared with TRBD1. Germline loops: CDR1 MNHEY, CDR2 SMNVEV (reference sequence). J was trimmed by 9 bases and V by 4 bases; bases with no gene match: 11. This CDR3 spans 14 amino acids. DNA of the CDR3: TGTGCCAGCAGTTCCAGACAGGGCCAAGGGCGCTACACCTTC. Translated: CASSSRQGQGRYTF.